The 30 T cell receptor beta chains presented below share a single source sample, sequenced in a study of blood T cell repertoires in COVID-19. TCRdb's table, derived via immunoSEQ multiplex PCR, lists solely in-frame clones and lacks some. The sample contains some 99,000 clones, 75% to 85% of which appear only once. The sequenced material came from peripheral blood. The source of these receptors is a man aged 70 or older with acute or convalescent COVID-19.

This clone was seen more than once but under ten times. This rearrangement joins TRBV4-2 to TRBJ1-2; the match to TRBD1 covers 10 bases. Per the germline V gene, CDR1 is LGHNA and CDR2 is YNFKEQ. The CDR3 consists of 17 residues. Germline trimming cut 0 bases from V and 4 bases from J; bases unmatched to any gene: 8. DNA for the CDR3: TGTGCCAGCAGCCAAGAGGAGACAGGGGGCAGAGGCTATGGCTACACCTTC. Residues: CASSQEETGGRGYGYTF.

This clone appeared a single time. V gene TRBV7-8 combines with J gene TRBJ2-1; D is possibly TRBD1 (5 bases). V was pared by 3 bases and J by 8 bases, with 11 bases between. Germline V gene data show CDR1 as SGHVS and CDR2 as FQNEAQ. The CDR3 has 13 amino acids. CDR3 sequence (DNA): TGTGCCAGCAGCTTCGCAGGGAATGATGAGCAGTTCTTC. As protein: CASSFAGNDEQFF.

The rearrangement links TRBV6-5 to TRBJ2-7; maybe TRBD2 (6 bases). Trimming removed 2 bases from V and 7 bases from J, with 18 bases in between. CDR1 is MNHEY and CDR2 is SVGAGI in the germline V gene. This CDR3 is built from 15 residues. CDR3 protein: CASSYNIPLAGEQYF. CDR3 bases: TGTGCCAGCAGTTACAATATCCCCCTTGCGGGGGAGCAGTACTTC.

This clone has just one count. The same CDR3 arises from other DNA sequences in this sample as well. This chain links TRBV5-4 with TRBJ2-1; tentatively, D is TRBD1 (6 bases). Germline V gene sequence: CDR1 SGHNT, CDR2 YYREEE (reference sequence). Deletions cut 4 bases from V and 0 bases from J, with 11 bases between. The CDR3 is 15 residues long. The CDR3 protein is CASSPTGDSYNEQFF. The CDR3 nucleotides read TGTGCCAGCAGCCCGACAGGAGACTCCTACAATGAGCAGTTCTTC.

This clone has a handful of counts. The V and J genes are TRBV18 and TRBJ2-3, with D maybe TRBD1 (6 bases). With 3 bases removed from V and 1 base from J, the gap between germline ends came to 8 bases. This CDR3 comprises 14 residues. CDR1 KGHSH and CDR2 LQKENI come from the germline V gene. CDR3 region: CASSPQGRTDTQYF. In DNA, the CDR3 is TGTGCCAGCTCACCTCAGGGGCGCACAGATACGCAGTATTTT.

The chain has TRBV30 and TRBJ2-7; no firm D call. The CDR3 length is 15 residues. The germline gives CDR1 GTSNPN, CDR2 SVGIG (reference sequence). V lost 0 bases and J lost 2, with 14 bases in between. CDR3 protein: CAWSVHRYSTYEQYF. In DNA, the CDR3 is TGTGCCTGGAGTGTACACAGATACTCCACCTACGAGCAGTACTTC.

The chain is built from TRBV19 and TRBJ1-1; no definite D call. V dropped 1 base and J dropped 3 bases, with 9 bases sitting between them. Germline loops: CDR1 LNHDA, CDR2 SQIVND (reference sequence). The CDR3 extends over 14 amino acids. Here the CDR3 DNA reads TGTGCCAGTAGTATAGTCCGTCGGGACACTGAAGCTTTCTTT. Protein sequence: CASSIVRRDTEAFF. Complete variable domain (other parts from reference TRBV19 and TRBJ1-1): DGGITQSPKYLFRKEGQNVTLSCEQNLNHDAMYWYRQDPGQGLRLIYYSQIVNDFQKGDIAEGYSVSREKKESFPLTVTSAQKNPTAFYLCASSIVRRDTEAFFGQGTRLTVV.

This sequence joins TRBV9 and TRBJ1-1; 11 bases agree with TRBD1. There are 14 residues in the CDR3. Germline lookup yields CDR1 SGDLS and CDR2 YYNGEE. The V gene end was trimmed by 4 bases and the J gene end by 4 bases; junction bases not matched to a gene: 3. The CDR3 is CASSSGTGGTEAFF. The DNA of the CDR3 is TGTGCCAGCAGCTCCGGGACAGGGGGCACTGAAGCTTTCTTT.

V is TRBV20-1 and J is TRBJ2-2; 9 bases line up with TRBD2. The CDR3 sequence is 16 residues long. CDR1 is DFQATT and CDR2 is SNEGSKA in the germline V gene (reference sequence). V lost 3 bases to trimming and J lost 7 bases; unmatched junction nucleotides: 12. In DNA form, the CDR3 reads TGCAGTGCTAGTTCCTTCGGGCGGGAGGGCATCGGGGAGCTGTTTTTT. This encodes CSASSFGREGIGELFF.

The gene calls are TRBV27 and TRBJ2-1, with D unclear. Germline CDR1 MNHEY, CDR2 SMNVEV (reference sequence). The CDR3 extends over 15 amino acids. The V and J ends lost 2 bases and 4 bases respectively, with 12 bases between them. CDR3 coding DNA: TGTGCCAGCAGTTTAGCCAGATCAGTATACAATGAGCAGTTCTTC. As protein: CASSLARSVYNEQFF.

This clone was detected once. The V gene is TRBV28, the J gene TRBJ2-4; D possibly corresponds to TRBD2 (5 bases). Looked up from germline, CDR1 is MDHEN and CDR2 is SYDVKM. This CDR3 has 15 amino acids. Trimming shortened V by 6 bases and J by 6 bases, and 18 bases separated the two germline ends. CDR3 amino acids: CASRPEWESVNIQYF. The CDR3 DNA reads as TGTGCCAGCAGACCCGAATGGGAGTCGGTAAACATTCAGTACTTC.

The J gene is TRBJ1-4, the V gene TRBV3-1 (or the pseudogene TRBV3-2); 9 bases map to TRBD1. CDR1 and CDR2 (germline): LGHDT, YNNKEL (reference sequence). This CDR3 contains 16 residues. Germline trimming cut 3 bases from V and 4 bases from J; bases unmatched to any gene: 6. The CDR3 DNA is TGTGCCAGCAGCCATTGGGACAGGGCCATTAATGAAAAACTGTTTTTT. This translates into CASSHWDRAINEKLFF.

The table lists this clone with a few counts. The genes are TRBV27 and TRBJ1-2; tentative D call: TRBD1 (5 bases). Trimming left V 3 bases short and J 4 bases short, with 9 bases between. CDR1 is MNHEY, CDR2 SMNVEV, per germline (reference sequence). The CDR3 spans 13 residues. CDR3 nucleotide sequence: TGTGCCAGCAGTTTCCGGGGGTCCTATGGCTACACCTTC. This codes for CASSFRGSYGYTF.

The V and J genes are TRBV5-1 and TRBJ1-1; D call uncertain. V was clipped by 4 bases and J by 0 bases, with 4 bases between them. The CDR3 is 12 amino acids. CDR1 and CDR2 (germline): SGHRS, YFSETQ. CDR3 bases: TGCGCCAGCAGCGAGGTGAACACTGAAGCTTTCTTT. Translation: CASSEVNTEAFF.

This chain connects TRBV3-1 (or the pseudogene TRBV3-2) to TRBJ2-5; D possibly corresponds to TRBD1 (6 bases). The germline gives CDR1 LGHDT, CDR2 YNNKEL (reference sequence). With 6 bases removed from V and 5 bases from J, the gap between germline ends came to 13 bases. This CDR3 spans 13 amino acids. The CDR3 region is CASRTRGSETQYF. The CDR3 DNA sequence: TGTGCCAGCAGAACGAGGGGGTCCGAGACCCAGTACTTC.

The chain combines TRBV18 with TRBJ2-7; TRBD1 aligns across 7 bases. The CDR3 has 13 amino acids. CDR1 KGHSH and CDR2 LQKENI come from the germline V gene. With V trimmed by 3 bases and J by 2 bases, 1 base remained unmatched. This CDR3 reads CASSPGTAYEQYF. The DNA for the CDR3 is TGTGCCAGCTCACCCGGGACAGCCTACGAGCAGTACTTC.

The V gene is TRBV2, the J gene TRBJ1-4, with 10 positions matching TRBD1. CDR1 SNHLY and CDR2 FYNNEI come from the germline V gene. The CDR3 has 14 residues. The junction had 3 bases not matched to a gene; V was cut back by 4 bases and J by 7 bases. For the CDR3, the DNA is TGTGCCAGCAGTGCCGGGACAGGGGTTGAAAAACTGTTTTTT. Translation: CASSAGTGVEKLFF.

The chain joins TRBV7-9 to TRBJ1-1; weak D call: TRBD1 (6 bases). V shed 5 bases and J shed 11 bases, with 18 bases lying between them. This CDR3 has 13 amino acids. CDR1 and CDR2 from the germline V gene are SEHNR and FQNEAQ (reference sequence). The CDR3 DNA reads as TGTGCCAGCAGCCACTTACAGGGAGAGGAGGCTTTCTTT. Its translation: CASSHLQGEEAFF.

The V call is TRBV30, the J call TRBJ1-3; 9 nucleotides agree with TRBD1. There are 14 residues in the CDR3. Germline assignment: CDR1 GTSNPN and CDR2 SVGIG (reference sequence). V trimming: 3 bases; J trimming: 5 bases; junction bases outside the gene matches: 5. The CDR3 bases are TGTGCCTGGAGGCACAGGGGGCTTAGAAACACCATATATTTT. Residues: CAWRHRGLRNTIYF.

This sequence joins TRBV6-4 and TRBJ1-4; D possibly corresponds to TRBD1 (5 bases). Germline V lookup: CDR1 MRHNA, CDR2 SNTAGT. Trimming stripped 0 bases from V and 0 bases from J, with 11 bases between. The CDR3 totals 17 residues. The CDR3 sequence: CASSDSRTFATNEKLFF. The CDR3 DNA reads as TGTGCCAGCAGTGACTCGAGGACATTTGCAACTAATGAAAAACTGTTTTTT.

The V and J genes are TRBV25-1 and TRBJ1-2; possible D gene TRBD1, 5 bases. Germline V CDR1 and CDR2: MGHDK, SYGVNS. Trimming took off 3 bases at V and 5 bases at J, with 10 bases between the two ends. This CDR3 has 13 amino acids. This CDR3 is CASSEAGWYGYTF. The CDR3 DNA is TGTGCCAGCAGTGAGGCAGGGTGGTATGGCTACACCTTC.

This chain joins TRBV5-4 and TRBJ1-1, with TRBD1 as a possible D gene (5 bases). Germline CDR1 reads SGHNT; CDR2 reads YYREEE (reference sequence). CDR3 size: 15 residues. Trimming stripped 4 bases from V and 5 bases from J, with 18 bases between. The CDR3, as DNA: TGTGCCAGCAGCCCACAGGCCGCCCGGGCGACTGAAGCTTTCTTT. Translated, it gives CASSPQAARATEAFF.

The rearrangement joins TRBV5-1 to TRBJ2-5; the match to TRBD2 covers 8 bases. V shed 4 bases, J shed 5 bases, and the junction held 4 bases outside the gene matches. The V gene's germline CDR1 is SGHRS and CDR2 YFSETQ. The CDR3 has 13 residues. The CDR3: CASSAGLAETQYF. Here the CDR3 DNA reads TGCGCCAGCAGCGCAGGACTAGCCGAGACCCAGTACTTC.

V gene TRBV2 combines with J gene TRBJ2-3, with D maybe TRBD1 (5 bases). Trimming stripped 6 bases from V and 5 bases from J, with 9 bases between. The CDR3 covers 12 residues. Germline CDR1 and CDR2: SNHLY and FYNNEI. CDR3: CASSEQVDTQYF. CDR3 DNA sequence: TGTGCCAGCAGCGAACAGGTAGATACGCAGTATTTT.

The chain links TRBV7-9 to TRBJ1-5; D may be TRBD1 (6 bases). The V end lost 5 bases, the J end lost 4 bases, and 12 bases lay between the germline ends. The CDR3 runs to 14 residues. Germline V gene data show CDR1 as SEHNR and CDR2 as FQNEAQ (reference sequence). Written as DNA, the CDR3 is TGTGCCAGCAGCCAATCGGGACAAAATCAGCCCCAGCATTTT. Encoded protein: CASSQSGQNQPQHF.

CDR3 residues: CASSLYLVEQFF. The CDR3, as DNA: TGTGCCAGCAGCTTATATCTAGTGGAGCAGTTCTTC. The chain links TRBV7-2 to TRBJ2-1, with unresolved D. CDR1 and CDR2 (germline): SGHTA, FQGNSA. V lost 2 bases, J lost 10 bases, and 9 bases lay in between. This CDR3 is 12 amino acids long.

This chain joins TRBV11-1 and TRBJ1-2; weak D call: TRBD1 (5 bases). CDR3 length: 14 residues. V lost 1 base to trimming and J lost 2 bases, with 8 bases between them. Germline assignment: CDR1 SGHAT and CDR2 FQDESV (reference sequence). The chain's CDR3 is CASSLDGGNYGYTF. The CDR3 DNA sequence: TGTGCCAGCAGCTTAGACGGGGGAAACTATGGCTACACCTTC.

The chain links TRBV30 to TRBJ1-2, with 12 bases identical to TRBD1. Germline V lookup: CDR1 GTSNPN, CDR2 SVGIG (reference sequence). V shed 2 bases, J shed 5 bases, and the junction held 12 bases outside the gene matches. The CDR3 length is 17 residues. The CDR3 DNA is TGTGCCTGGAGTCCCTTGGGGGGACAGGGGGCGAGATATGGCTACACCTTC. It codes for CAWSPLGGQGARYGYTF. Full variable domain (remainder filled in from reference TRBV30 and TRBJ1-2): SQTIHQWPATLVQPVGSPLSLECTVEGTSNPNLYWYRQAAGRGLQLLFYSVGIGQISSEVPQNLSASRPQDRQFILSSKKLLLSDSGFYLCAWSPLGGQGARYGYTFGSGTRLTVV.

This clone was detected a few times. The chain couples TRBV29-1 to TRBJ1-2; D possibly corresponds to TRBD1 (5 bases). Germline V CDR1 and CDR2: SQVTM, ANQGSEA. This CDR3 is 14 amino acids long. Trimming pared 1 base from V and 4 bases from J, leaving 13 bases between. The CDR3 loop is CSVEGRSRAYGYTF. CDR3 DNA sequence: TGCAGCGTTGAAGGTCGGAGCAGGGCCTATGGCTACACCTTC.

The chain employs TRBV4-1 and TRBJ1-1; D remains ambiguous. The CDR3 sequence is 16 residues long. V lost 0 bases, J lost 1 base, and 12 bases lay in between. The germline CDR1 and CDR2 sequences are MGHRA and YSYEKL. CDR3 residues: CASSQDPSGPNTEAFF. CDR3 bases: TGCGCCAGCAGCCAAGACCCCAGCGGCCCGAACACTGAAGCTTTCTTT.